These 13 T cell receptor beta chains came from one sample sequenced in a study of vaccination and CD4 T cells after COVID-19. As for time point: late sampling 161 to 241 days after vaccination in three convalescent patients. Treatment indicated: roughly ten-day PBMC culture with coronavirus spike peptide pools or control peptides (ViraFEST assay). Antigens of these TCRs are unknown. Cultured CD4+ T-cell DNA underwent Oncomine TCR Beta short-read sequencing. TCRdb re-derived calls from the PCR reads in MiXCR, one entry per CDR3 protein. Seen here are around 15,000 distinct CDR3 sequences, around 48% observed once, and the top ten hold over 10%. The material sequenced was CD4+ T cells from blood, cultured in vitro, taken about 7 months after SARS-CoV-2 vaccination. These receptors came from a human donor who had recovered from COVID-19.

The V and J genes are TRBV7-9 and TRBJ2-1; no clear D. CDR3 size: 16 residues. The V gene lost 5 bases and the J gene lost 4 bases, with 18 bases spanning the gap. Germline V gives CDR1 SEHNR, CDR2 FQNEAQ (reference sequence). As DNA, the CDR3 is TGTGCCAGCAGCCAGAGGATCGGCCAACGGTACAATGAGCAGTTCTTC. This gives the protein CASSQRIGQRYNEQFF.

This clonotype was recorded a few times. CDR3 loop: CATQGGDHGYTF. CDR3 DNA: TGTGCCACCCAAGGGGGGGATCATGGCTACACCTTC. This chain joins TRBV7-9 and TRBJ1-2; D possibly corresponds to TRBD1 (6 bases). This CDR3 comprises 12 residues. CDR1 and CDR2 from the germline V gene are SEHNR and FQNEAQ (reference sequence). Deletions cut 10 bases from V and 6 bases from J, with 15 bases between.

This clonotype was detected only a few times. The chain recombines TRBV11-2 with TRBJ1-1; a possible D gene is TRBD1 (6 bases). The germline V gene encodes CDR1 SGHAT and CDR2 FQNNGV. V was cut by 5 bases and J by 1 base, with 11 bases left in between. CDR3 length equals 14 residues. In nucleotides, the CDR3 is TGTGCCAGCAGCCTAATACAGGGGAACACTGAAGCTTTCTTT. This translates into CASSLIQGNTEAFF.

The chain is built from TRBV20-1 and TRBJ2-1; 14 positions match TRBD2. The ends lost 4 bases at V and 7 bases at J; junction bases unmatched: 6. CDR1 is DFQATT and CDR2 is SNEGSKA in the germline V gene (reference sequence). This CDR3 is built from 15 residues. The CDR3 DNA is TGCAGTGCTAACAGACTAGCGGGGGGGTGGAATGAGCAGTTCTTC. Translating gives CSANRLAGGWNEQFF.

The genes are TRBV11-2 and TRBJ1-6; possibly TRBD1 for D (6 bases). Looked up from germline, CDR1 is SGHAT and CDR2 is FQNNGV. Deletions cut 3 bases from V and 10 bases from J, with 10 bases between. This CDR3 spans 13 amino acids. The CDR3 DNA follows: TGTGCCAGCAGCTTCACAGGGTACTCACCCCTCCACTTT. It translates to CASSFTGYSPLHF.

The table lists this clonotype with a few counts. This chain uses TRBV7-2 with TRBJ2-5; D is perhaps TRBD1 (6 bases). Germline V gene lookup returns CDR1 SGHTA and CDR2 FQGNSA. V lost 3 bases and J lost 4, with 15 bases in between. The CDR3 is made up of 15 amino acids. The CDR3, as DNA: TGTGCCAGCAGCTTCCGTAGGGGGTTTAGAGAGACCCAGTACTTC. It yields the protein CASSFRRGFRETQYF.

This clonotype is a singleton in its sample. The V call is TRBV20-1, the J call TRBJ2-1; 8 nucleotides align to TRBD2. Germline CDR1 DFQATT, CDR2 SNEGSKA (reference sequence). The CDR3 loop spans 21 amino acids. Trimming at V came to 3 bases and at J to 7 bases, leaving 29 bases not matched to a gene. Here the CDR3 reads CSARGLAGNVRGGGKGNEQFF. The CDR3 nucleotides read TGCAGTGCTAGGGGGCTAGCGGGTAATGTTCGAGGAGGAGGGAAGGGGAATGAGCAGTTCTTC.

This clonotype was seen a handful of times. The CDR3 region is CASSYSIQENYGYTF. The CDR3 DNA sequence: TGTGCCAGCAGTTACTCGATCCAGGAGAACTATGGCTACACCTTC. The rearrangement uses TRBV6-2 or TRBV6-3 and TRBJ1-2; no clear D. V shed 0 bases and J shed 2 bases, with 10 bases lying between them. Germline V CDR1 and CDR2: MNHEY, SVGEGT. The CDR3 spans 15 residues.

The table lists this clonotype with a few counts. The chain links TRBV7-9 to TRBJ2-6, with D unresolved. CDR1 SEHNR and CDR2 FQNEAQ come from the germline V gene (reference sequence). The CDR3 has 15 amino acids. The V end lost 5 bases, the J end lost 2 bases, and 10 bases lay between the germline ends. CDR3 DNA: TGTGCCAGCAGCCTCCGTCGAGCTGGGGCCAACGTCCTGACTTTC. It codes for CASSLRRAGANVLTF.

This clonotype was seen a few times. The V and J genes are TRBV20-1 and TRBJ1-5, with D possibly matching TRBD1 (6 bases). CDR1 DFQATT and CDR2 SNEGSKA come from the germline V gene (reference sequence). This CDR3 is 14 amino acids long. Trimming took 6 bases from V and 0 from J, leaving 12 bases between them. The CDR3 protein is CSAIQGDSNQPQHF. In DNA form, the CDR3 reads TGCAGTGCAATACAGGGAGATAGCAATCAGCCCCAGCATTTT.

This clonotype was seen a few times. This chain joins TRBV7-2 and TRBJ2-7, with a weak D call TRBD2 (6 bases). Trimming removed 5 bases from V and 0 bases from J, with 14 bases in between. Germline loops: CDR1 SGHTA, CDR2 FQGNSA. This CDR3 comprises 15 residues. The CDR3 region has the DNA TGTGCCAGCAGCGGCTACGGGAGTTTCTCCTACGAGCAGTACTTC. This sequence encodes CASSGYGSFSYEQYF.

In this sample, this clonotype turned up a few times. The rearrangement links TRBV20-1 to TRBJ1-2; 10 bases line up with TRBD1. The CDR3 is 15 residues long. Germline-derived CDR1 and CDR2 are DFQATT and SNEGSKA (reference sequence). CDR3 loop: CSALGDRGGEYGYTF. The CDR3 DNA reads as TGCAGCGCGCTCGGGGACAGGGGTGGAGAGTATGGCTACACCTTC.

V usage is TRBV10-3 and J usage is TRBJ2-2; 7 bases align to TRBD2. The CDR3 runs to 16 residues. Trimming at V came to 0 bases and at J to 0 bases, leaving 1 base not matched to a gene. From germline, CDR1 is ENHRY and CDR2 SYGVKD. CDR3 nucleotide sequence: TGTGCCATCAGTGAGTCCCTAGCGGCGAACACCGGGGAGCTGTTTTTT. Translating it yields CAISESLAANTGELFF.